One sample yielded the 4 T cell receptor beta chains listed below, sequenced in a study of blood T cell repertoires in COVID-19. The method was immunoSEQ multiplex PCR; TCRdb's version includes in-frame clones alone and lacks a portion of them. The sample shows about 68,000 clones, around 83% of them seen only once. What was sequenced was peripheral blood. The receptors come from a man aged 45-65 years with acute or convalescent COVID-19.

The gene calls are TRBV11-2 and TRBJ2-5; D is possibly TRBD2 (6 bases). Germline CDR1 SGHAT, CDR2 FQNNGV. CDR3 length: 16 residues. With 6 bases removed from V and 5 bases from J, the gap between germline ends came to 22 bases. CDR3 in DNA: TGTGCCAGCAGTCACTCTAGCGTCTCCCAGAGGGAGACCCAGTACTTC. Translated: CASSHSSVSQRETQYF.

The J gene is TRBJ1-5, the V gene TRBV15; D uncertain. The germline V and J ends were trimmed by 2 bases and 3 bases, with 5 bases remaining between them. In germline, CDR1 is LNHNV, CDR2 YYDKDF (reference sequence). The CDR3 runs to 13 residues. The CDR3 DNA follows: TGTGCCACCAGCAGACAGGACAATCAGCCCCAGCATTTT. It codes for CATSRQDNQPQHF. Together with reference TRBV15 and TRBJ1-5, the CDR3 gives the full variable domain: DAMVIQNPRYQVTQFGKPVTLSCSQTLNHNVMYWYQQKSSQAPKLLFHYYDKDFNNEADTPDNFQSRRPNTSFCFLDIRSPGLGDTAMYLCATSRQDNQPQHFGDGTRLSIL.

The chain joins TRBV19 to TRBJ1-1; 7 bases align to TRBD1. V shed 4 bases and J 6 bases; nucleotides not matched to a gene: 14. CDR1 is LNHDA and CDR2 is SQIVND in the germline V gene (reference sequence). The CDR3 has 16 residues. The CDR3 DNA reads as TGTGCCAGTAGTAGTAGGGTGACAGGGTGGCGATCTGAAGCTTTCTTT. Amino acid sequence: CASSSRVTGWRSEAFF.

V gene TRBV27 combines with J gene TRBJ2-3; 8 nucleotides align to TRBD1. Germline values: CDR1 MNHEY, CDR2 SMNVEV (reference sequence). V gave up 7 bases and J gave up 2 bases; unmatched junction bases: 5. The CDR3 length is 14 residues. CDR3 in amino acids: CASNVQGATDTQYF. CDR3 coding DNA: TGTGCCAGCAACGTCCAGGGGGCCACAGATACGCAGTATTTT.